These 15 T cell receptor beta chains came from one sample sequenced in a study of CXCR3-negative and CXCR3-positive naive CD8 T cells. The antigens of these receptors remain unknown. The method, 5' RACE with UMI labels, was used to prepare the TRB cDNA libraries. TCRdb re-called the 5' RACE reads, yielding one record per CDR3 amino acid sequence without DNA. The sample totals over 100,000 distinct CDR3 sequences. Findings and caveats of the study: CXCR3-expressing naive cells carried TRB CDR3s more hydrophobic than those of CXCR3-negative naive cells.

Sequenced input: naive CXCR3+ CD8+ T cells from blood. Documented subset: CD45RO-CCR7+CD27+CD95- naive CD8+ T cells expressing CXCR3 (TNR3+). All receptors come from a human donor in good health. Some clones in this sample may be carry-over from other donors' samples.

The chain combines TRBV19 with TRBJ1-2; TCRdb reports TRBD1, a call that lacks DNA to check it against. The CDR3 length is 16 residues. Germline loops: CDR1 LNHDA, CDR2 SQIVND (reference sequence). This chain's CDR3 is CASSIDGQWTSYGYTF.

The chain carries TRBV7-9 and TRBJ2-7; TCRdb calls TRBD1, which cannot be checked without DNA. This CDR3 spans 15 amino acids. Germline assignment: CDR1 SEHNR and CDR2 FQNEAQ (reference sequence). The CDR3 spells CASSLGIGANYEQYF.

The J gene is TRBJ2-7, the V gene TRBV9. Per germline, CDR1 SGDLS and CDR2 YYNGEE. The CDR3 covers 13 residues. This CDR3 reads CASSVGMGYEQYF.

This chain links TRBV7-2 with TRBJ1-3; there is no DNA to check the TCRdb D call of TRBD1. The CDR3 spans 17 residues. Germline V lookup: CDR1 SGHTA, CDR2 FQGNSA. This CDR3 is CASSFGQGTYSGNTIYF.

This chain joins TRBV7-9 and TRBJ2-5; the D call of TRBD1 rests on TCRdb alone, since no DNA is present to check it. Germline CDR1 SEHNR, CDR2 FQNEAQ (reference sequence). This CDR3 spans 15 amino acids. CDR3 sequence reads: CASSLVGDRQETQYF.

The chain's CDR3 is CASIPDSIAYNEQFF. The rearrangement joins TRBV2 to TRBJ2-1; the D gene TCRdb calls, TRBD1, cannot be checked with no DNA. This CDR3 contains 15 residues. CDR1 is SNHLY and CDR2 is FYNNEI in the germline V gene.

The chain recombines TRBV29-1 with TRBJ2-7; TCRdb's D call of TRBD1 is untestable without DNA. Germline lookup yields CDR1 SQVTM and CDR2 ANQGSEA. The CDR3 has 13 residues. The CDR3 region is CSVAPRNSYEQYF.

The CDR3 reads CASSPIGKGQPQHF. The chain couples TRBV7-8 to TRBJ1-5; checking the TCRdb D call of TRBD1 is not possible without DNA. This CDR3 is 14 amino acids long. In germline, CDR1 is SGHVS, CDR2 FQNEAQ.

V and J are TRBV23-1 and TRBJ2-1; without DNA, the TCRdb call of TRBD1 cannot be checked. TRBV23-1 is an open reading frame, and its role is uncertain. This CDR3 spans 16 amino acids. The CDR3 region is CASSSRQGGGKDEQFF.

The gene calls are TRBV7-9 and TRBJ1-2. Germline CDR1 is SEHNR and CDR2 is FQNEAQ (reference sequence). The CDR3 consists of 17 residues. The CDR3 sequence: CASSPTLLQAANYGYTF.

This chain uses TRBV7-9 with TRBJ1-5; there is no DNA to check the TCRdb D call of TRBD1. This CDR3 is built from 14 residues. From germline, CDR1 is SEHNR and CDR2 FQNEAQ (reference sequence). CDR3 loop: CASSRDRGGQPQHF.

This chain connects TRBV6-5 to TRBJ2-1. CDR3 length: 16 residues. Germline lookup yields CDR1 MNHEY and CDR2 SVGAGI. This CDR3 is CASSYSSRGLYNEQFF.

The chain uses TRBV5-4 and TRBJ2-7; TCRdb picks TRBD1, but there is no DNA to check that call. This CDR3 contains 17 residues. Germline-derived CDR1 and CDR2 are SGHNT and YYREEE (reference sequence). The CDR3 loop reads CASSYKGATELDQEQYF.

The rearrangement links TRBV15 to TRBJ1-2; TCRdb picks TRBD1, but there is no DNA to check that call. The CDR3 has 14 residues. Germline V CDR1 and CDR2: LNHNV, YYDKDF (reference sequence). This chain's CDR3 is CATSRDSGVDGYTF.

The rearrangement links TRBV2 to TRBJ2-1; TCRdb selects TRBD2, and the lack of DNA leaves this call unchecked. The CDR3 covers 16 residues. From germline, CDR1 is SNHLY and CDR2 FYNNEI. The CDR3 is CASSTGTRNSYNEQFF.